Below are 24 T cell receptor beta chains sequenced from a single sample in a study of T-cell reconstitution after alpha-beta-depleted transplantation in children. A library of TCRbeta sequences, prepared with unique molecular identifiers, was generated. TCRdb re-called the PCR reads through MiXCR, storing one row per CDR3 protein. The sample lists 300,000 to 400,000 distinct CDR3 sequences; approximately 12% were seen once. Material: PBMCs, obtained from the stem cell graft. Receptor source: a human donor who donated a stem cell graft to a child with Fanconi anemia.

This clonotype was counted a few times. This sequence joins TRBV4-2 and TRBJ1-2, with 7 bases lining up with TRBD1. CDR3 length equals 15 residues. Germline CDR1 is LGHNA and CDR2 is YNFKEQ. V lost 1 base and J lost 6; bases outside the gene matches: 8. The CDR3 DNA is TGTGCCAGCAGCCAAGCGGCAGGGGGTAGTGATGGCTACACCTTC. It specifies CASSQAAGGSDGYTF.

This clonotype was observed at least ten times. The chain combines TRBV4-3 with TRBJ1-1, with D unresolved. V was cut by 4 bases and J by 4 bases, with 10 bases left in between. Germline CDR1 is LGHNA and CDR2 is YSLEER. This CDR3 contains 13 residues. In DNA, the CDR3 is TGCGCCAGCAGCCCCAATCGGCTCACTGAAGCTTTCTTT. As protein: CASSPNRLTEAFF.

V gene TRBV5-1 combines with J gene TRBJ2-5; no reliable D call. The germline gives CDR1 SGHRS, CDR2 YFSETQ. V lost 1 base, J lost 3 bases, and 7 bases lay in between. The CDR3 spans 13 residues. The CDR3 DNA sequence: TGCGCCAGCAGCTTGTTCAAAGAAGAGACCCAGTACTTC. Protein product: CASSLFKEETQYF.

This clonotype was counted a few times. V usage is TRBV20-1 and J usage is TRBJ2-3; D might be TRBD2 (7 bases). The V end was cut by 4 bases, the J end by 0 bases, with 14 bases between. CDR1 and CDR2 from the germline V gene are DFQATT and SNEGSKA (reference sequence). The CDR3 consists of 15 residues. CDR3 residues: CSAMPGEGSTDTQYF. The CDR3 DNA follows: TGCAGTGCTATGCCAGGGGAGGGAAGCACAGATACGCAGTATTTT.

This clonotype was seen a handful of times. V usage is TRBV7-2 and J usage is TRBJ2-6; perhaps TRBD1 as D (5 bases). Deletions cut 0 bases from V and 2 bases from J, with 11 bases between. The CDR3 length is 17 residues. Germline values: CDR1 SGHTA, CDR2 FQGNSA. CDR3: CASSLALGLTGANVLTF. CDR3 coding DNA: TGTGCCAGCAGCTTAGCTTTGGGGCTTACTGGGGCCAACGTCCTGACTTTC.

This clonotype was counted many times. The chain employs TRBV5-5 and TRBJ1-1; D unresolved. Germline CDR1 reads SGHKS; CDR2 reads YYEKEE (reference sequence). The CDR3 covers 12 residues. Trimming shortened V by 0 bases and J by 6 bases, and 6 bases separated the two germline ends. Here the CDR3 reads CASSLVGPEAFF. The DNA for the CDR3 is TGTGCCAGCAGCTTGGTAGGGCCTGAAGCTTTCTTT. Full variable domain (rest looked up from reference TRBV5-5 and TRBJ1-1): DAGVTQSPTHLIKTRGQQVTLRCSPISGHKSVSWYQQVLGQGPQFIFQYYEKEERGRGNFPDRFSARQFPNYSSELNVNALLLGDSALYLCASSLVGPEAFFGQGTRLTVV.

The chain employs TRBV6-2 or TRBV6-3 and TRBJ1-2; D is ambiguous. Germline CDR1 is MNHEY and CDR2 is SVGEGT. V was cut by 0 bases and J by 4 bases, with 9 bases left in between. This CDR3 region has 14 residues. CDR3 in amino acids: CASSYSGSFYGYTF. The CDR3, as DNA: TGTGCCAGCAGTTACTCGGGCAGCTTCTATGGCTACACCTTC.

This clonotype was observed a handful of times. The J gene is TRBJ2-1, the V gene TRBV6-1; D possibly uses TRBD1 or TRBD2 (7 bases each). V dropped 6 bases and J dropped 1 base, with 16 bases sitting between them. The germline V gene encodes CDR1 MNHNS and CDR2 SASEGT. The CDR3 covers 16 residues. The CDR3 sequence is CASRGNQGGSYNEQFF. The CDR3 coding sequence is TGTGCCAGCAGGGGAAATCAGGGGGGGTCCTACAATGAGCAGTTCTTC.

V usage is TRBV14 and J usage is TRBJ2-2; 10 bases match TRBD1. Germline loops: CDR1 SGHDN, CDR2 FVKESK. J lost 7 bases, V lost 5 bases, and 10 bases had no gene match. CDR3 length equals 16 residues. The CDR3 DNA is TGTGCCAGCAGCGCCTCGACAGGGGGCGTCGGCGGGGAGCTGTTTTTT. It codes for CASSASTGGVGGELFF.

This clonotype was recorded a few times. CDR3 DNA: TGTGCCAGCGGCCGGGGATTTAATCAGCCCCAGCATTTT. As protein: CASGRGFNQPQHF. The chain uses TRBV6-1 and TRBJ1-5; unclear D gene. V gave up 8 bases and J gave up 4 bases, with 12 bases separating them. This CDR3 comprises 13 residues. The germline CDR1 and CDR2 sequences are MNHNS and SASEGT.

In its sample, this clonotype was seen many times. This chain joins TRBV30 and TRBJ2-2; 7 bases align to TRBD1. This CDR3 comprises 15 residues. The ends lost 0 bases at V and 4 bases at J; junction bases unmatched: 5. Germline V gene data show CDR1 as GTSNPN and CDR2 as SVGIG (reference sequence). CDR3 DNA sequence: TGTGCCTGGAGTGTCGGGACAGTATTCACCGGGGAGCTGTTTTTT. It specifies CAWSVGTVFTGELFF.

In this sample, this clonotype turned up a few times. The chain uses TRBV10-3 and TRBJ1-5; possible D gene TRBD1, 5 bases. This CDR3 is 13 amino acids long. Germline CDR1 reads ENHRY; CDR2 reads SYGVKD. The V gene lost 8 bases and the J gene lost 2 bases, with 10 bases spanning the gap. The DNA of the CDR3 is TGTGCCATCGGGGTGGGGGGCAATCAGCCCCAGCATTTT. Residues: CAIGVGGNQPQHF.

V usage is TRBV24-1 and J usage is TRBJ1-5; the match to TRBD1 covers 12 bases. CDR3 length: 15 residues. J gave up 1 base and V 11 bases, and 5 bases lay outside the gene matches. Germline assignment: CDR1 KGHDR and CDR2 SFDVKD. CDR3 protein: CASWDRGLSNQPQHF. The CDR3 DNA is TGTGCCAGCTGGGACAGGGGGCTAAGCAATCAGCCCCAGCATTTT.

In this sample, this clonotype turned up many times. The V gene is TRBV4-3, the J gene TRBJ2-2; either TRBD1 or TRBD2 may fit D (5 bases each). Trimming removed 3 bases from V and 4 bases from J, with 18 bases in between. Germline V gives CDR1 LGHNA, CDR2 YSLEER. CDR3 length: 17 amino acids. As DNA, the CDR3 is TGCGCCAGCAGCCACTCCGGAGGTCATCAGGGCACCGGGGAGCTGTTTTTT. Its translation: CASSHSGGHQGTGELFF.

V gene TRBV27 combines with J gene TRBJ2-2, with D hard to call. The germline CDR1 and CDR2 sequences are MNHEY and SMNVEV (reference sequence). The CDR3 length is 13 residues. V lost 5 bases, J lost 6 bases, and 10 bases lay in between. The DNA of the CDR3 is TGTGCCAGCAGTCCCTACGCCGCCGGGGAGCTGTTTTTT. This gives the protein CASSPYAAGELFF.

CDR3 residues: CASSSPLGGETQYF. The CDR3, as DNA: TGTGCCAGCAGCTCCCCCCTTGGGGGGGAGACCCAGTACTTC. The genes are TRBV12-3 or TRBV12-4 and TRBJ2-5, with D perhaps TRBD2 (6 bases). CDR3 length: 14 amino acids. The ends were cut back, 6 bases at V and 5 bases at J, with 16 bases in the middle.

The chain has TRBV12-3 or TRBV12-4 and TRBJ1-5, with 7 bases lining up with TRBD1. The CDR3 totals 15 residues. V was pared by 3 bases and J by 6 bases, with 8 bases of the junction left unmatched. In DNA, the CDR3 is TGTGCCAGCAGTTTCGGCAGGGGGATTGGTCAGCCCCAGCATTTT. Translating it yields CASSFGRGIGQPQHF.

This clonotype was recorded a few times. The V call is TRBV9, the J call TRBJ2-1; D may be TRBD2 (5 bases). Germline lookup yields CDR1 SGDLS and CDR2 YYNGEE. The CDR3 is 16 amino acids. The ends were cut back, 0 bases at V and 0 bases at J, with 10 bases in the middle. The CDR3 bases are TGTGCCAGCAGCGTAGCTGGCCTAGCCTCCTACAATGAGCAGTTCTTC. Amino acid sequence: CASSVAGLASYNEQFF.

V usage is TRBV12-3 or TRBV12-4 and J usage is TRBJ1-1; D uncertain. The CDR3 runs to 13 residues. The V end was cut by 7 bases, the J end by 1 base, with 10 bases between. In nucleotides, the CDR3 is TGTGCCAGCAACCCCGGAGCGAACACTGAAGCTTTCTTT. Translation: CASNPGANTEAFF.

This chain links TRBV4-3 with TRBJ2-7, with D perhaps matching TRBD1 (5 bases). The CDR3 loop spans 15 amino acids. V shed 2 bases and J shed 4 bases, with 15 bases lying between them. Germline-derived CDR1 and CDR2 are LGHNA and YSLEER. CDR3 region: CASSQSRVFSYEQYF. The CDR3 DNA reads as TGCGCCAGCAGCCAAAGCAGGGTATTCAGTTACGAGCAGTACTTC.

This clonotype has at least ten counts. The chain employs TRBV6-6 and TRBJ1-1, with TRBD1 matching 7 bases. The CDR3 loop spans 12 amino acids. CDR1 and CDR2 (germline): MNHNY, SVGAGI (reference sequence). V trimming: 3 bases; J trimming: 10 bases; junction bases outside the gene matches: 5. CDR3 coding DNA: TGTGCCAGCAGTTATGAGGGGGCTGGAGCTTTCTTT. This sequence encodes CASSYEGAGAFF.

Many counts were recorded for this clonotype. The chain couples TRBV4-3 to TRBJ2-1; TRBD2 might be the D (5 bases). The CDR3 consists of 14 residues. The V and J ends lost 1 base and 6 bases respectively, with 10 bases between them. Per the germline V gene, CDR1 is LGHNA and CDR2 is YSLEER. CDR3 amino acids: CASSQAGSVNEQFF. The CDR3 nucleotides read TGCGCCAGCAGCCAAGCGGGGTCTGTCAATGAGCAGTTCTTC.

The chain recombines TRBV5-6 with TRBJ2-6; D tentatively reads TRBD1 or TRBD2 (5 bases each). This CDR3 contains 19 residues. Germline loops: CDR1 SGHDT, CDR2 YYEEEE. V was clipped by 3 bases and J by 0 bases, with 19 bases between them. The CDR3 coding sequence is TGTGCCAGCAGCTCAGATTTGGGACGGGGAGTCTCTGGGGCCAACGTCCTGACTTTC. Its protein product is CASSSDLGRGVSGANVLTF.

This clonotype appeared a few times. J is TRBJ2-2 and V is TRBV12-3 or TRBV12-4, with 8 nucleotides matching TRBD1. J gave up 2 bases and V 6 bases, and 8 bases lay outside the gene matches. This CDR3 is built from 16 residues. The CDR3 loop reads CASRDGTGGNTGELFF. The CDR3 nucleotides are TGTGCCAGCAGGGATGGGACAGGTGGTAACACCGGGGAGCTGTTTTTT.